Shown below are 28 T cell receptor beta chains from a single sample sequenced in a study of OX40 agonist ivuxolimab in advanced cancers. Sequencing was performed with immunoSEQ multiplex PCR; in TCRdb, only in-frame clones are kept and a portion is missing. Altogether under 75,000 clones are present, about 90% being singletons, with the ten largest covering 25%. The sequences come from CD4+ or CD8+ T cells sorted from blood, collected in a trial of the OX40 agonist ivuxolimab. The source of these receptors is an adult with an advanced solid tumor such as melanoma, head and neck, liver or kidney cancer.

This chain links TRBV29-1 with TRBJ2-7, with a weak D call TRBD1 (5 bases). The length of the CDR3 is 12 residues. Germline V gene data show CDR1 as SQVTM and CDR2 as ANQGSEA. The V gene lost 4 bases and the J gene lost 0 bases, with 7 bases spanning the gap. CDR3 sequence: CSVVRGSYEQYF. CDR3 DNA: TGCAGCGTTGTTAGGGGCTCCTACGAGCAGTACTTC.

V is TRBV7-3 and J is TRBJ2-2; D not certain. The CDR3 totals 14 residues. Trimming stripped 4 bases from V and 2 bases from J, with 8 bases between. Germline CDR1 SGHTA, CDR2 FQGTGA. The CDR3 spells CASSSHTNTGELFF. For the CDR3, the DNA is TGTGCCAGCAGCTCCCACACTAACACCGGGGAGCTGTTTTTT. The entire variable domain, with the rest obtained from reference TRBV7-3 and TRBJ2-2, is as follows: GAGVSQTPSNKVTEKGKYVELRCDPISGHTALYWYRQSLGQGPEFLIYFQGTGAADDSGLPNDRFFAVRPEGSVSTLKIQRTERGDSAVYLCASSSHTNTGELFFGEGSRLTVL.

The chain is built from TRBV2 and TRBJ2-2; TRBD2 is a possible D gene (6 bases). The germline V and J ends were trimmed by 8 bases and 0 bases, with 16 bases remaining between them. The CDR3 runs 16 residues. Germline values: CDR1 SNHLY, CDR2 FYNNEI. The chain's CDR3 is CASSGEAGTNTGELFF. In DNA form, the CDR3 reads TGTGCCAGCTCGGGCGAAGCGGGTACGAACACCGGGGAGCTGTTTTTT.

This chain uses TRBV2 with TRBJ1-4, with D perhaps TRBD1 (5 bases). There are 18 residues in the CDR3. The V gene lost 0 bases and the J gene lost 0 bases, with 14 bases spanning the gap. Germline CDR1 SNHLY, CDR2 FYNNEI. For the CDR3, the DNA is TGTGCCAGCAGTGAAGCGCTTGGGGCTGATGCAACTAATGAAAAACTGTTTTTT. This translates into CASSEALGADATNEKLFF.

The rearrangement uses TRBV29-1 and TRBJ1-2; D ambiguous. Per the germline V gene, CDR1 is SQVTM and CDR2 is ANQGSEA. CDR3 length: 13 residues. Deletions cut 6 bases from V and 3 bases from J, with 14 bases between. In DNA, the CDR3 is TGCAGCGTCCACTGGGATTTTGACTATGGCTACACCTTC. The encoded protein is CSVHWDFDYGYTF.

This clone was seen only a few times. This rearrangement joins TRBV10-1 to TRBJ2-7; the match to TRBD2 covers 9 bases. This CDR3 is 16 amino acids long. Germline V gives CDR1 WNHNN, CDR2 SYGVQD (reference sequence). J lost 1 base, V lost 2 bases, and 6 bases had no gene match. The CDR3: CASSEGALAGSYEQYF. The CDR3 bases are TGCGCCAGCAGTGAGGGGGCTCTAGCGGGATCCTACGAGCAGTACTTC.

The table lists this clone with a count of one. This chain joins TRBV28 and TRBJ2-1, with 15 bases matching TRBD2. This CDR3 contains 16 residues. Germline CDR1 reads MDHEN; CDR2 reads SYDVKM. With V trimmed by 6 bases and J by 6 bases, 6 bases remained unmatched. The CDR3 here is CASSRTSGRAGNEQFF. The CDR3 DNA follows: TGTGCCAGCAGCCGGACTAGCGGGAGGGCCGGCAATGAGCAGTTCTTC.

This clone has only one observation. In DNA, the CDR3 is TGTGCCAGCAGCCCAACCATTAGGACAGACCAAGAGACCCAGTACTTC. This translates into CASSPTIRTDQETQYF. The chain carries TRBV9 and TRBJ2-5, with a tentative D call TRBD1 (6 bases). The V gene lost 4 bases and the J gene lost 0 bases, with 16 bases spanning the gap. The CDR3 extends over 16 amino acids. Looked up from germline, CDR1 is SGDLS and CDR2 is YYNGEE.

CDR3: CASSSTGGGETQYF. The CDR3 DNA reads TGTGCCAGCAGCTCTACAGGGGGAGGAGAGACCCAGTACTTC. This chain connects TRBV5-4 to TRBJ2-5, with TRBD1 identical over 8 bases. The CDR3 is made up of 14 amino acids. From germline, CDR1 is SGHNT and CDR2 YYREEE (reference sequence). V trimming: 3 bases; J trimming: 4 bases; junction bases outside the gene matches: 5.

The chain recombines TRBV5-1 with TRBJ2-7, with D perhaps matching TRBD2 (6 bases). This CDR3 is built from 17 residues. V was shortened by 3 bases and J by 4 bases, with 23 bases between the two germline ends. Looked up from germline, CDR1 is SGHRS and CDR2 is YFSETQ. The chain's CDR3 is CASSSRGSWAAGYEQYF. The CDR3 nucleotides are TGCGCCAGCAGCTCCCGGGGGTCCTGGGCCGCCGGGTACGAGCAGTACTTC.

The chain combines TRBV9 with TRBJ2-1; no firm D call. V lost 4 bases and J lost 0, with 14 bases in between. The CDR3 has 16 amino acids. CDR1 is SGDLS, CDR2 YYNGEE, per germline. CDR3 residues: CASSYRAPSSYNEQFF. The CDR3 DNA follows: TGTGCCAGCAGCTATCGCGCCCCAAGCTCCTACAATGAGCAGTTCTTC.

This clone occurred once. V and J are TRBV7-9 and TRBJ2-3; D possibly corresponds to TRBD2 (6 bases). The CDR3 runs 14 residues. V was trimmed by 3 bases and J by 4 bases, leaving 11 bases between them. Per germline, CDR1 SEHNR and CDR2 FQNEAQ (reference sequence). CDR3 in amino acids: CASSLGTASDTQYF. CDR3 nucleotide sequence: TGTGCCAGCAGCTTGGGGACTGCTTCAGATACGCAGTATTTT.

The chain uses TRBV5-1 and TRBJ1-1; no firm D call. The CDR3 is 14 amino acids. The germline V gene has CDR1 SGHRS and CDR2 YFSETQ. The germline V and J ends were trimmed by 5 bases and 0 bases, with 11 bases remaining between them. The CDR3 sequence is CASRPTVMNTEAFF. The DNA for the CDR3 is TGCGCCAGCAGACCAACTGTGATGAACACTGAAGCTTTCTTT.

This chain uses TRBV27 with TRBJ2-3, with 14 bases matching TRBD2. V was pared by 5 bases and J by 4 bases, with 5 bases of the junction left unmatched. The length of the CDR3 is 16 residues. Per the germline V gene, CDR1 is MNHEY and CDR2 is SMNVEV (reference sequence). In nucleotides, the CDR3 is TGTGCCAGCAGTCCACTGACTAGCGGGAGGGCAGATACGCAGTATTTT. Its translation is CASSPLTSGRADTQYF.

DNA for the CDR3: TGTGCCAGCGGACTAGCGAACGGGGAGCTGTTTTTT. Translating it yields CASGLANGELFF. This chain uses TRBV25-1 with TRBJ2-2; 9 bases are shared with TRBD2. V shed 8 bases and J 7 bases; nucleotides not matched to a gene: 2. Germline V CDR1 and CDR2: MGHDK, SYGVNS. This CDR3 has 12 amino acids.

The chain is built from TRBV5-1 and TRBJ2-1; D unclear. Trimming cost V 0 bases and J 3 bases, with 10 bases left between them. Germline assignment: CDR1 SGHRS and CDR2 YFSETQ. CDR3 size: 15 residues. CDR3 residues: CASSLAIASYNEQFF. In DNA form, the CDR3 reads TGCGCCAGCAGCTTGGCTATTGCGAGCTACAATGAGCAGTTCTTC.

The chain couples TRBV28 to TRBJ2-7, with D maybe TRBD2 (6 bases). Trimming stripped 5 bases from V and 2 bases from J, with 16 bases between. CDR3 size: 15 residues. The germline V gene has CDR1 MDHEN and CDR2 SYDVKM. CDR3 sequence reads: CASSTRAGLAYEQYF. CDR3 DNA sequence: TGTGCCAGCAGTACCCGAGCGGGCCTAGCCTACGAGCAGTACTTC.

CDR3 nucleotides: TGTGCCAGCTCACCGTCGACTAGCGAAACCTTCTACGAGCAGTACTTC. Amino acid sequence: CASSPSTSETFYEQYF. This chain connects TRBV18 to TRBJ2-7, with 8 bases aligning to TRBD2. The V segment lost 3 bases and the J segment 3 bases; nucleotides outside the gene matches: 10. CDR1 is KGHSH and CDR2 is LQKENI in the germline V gene. This CDR3 is 16 amino acids long.

A single count supports this clone. This rearrangement joins TRBV7-9 to TRBJ2-2, with 13 bases aligning to TRBD2. This CDR3 contains 15 residues. V was clipped by 7 bases and J by 2 bases; unmatched bases: 1. Germline V gives CDR1 SEHNR, CDR2 FQNEAQ (reference sequence). In nucleotides, the CDR3 is TGTGCCAGCAAGGGACTAGCGGGAAACACCGGGGAGCTGTTTTTT. It translates to CASKGLAGNTGELFF.

The chain employs TRBV27 and TRBJ2-7; TRBD1 might be the D (6 bases). The CDR3 runs to 16 residues. V was cut by 2 bases and J by 4 bases, with 18 bases left in between. Germline V lookup: CDR1 MNHEY, CDR2 SMNVEV (reference sequence). Here the CDR3 reads CASSLRGTNAFYEQYF. The DNA of the CDR3 is TGTGCCAGCAGTTTAAGGGGGACGAACGCGTTTTACGAGCAGTACTTC.

This chain connects TRBV13 to TRBJ2-7; no firm D call. Germline CDR1 and CDR2: PRHDT and FYEKMQ (reference sequence). The ends were cut back, 5 bases at V and 2 bases at J, with 13 bases in the middle. The CDR3 is made up of 14 amino acids. The CDR3 loop is CASSTPTPTYEQYF. CDR3 nucleotide sequence: TGTGCCAGCAGCACTCCGACACCTACCTACGAGCAGTACTTC.

The genes are TRBV2 and TRBJ2-1, with D possibly being TRBD1 (6 bases). V was pared by 6 bases and J by 0 bases, with 12 bases between. The germline V gene encodes CDR1 SNHLY and CDR2 FYNNEI. The CDR3 is 15 amino acids. CDR3 region: CASRAGTISYNEQFF. The CDR3 nucleotides are TGTGCCAGCAGGGCCGGGACAATCTCCTACAATGAGCAGTTCTTC.

V gene TRBV5-5 combines with J gene TRBJ2-5; the match to TRBD2 covers 10 bases. CDR1 is SGHKS and CDR2 is YYEKEE in the germline V gene (reference sequence). Losses at the gene ends were 0 bases for V and 5 bases for J; bases not matched to a gene: 7. The CDR3 runs to 16 residues. The CDR3 loop is CASSLAPAGGLETQYF. The CDR3 DNA sequence: TGTGCCAGCAGCTTGGCGCCAGCGGGAGGGCTGGAGACCCAGTACTTC. The full variable domain, in which reference TRBV5-5 and TRBJ2-5 provide the parts outside the CDR3, is DAGVTQSPTHLIKTRGQQVTLRCSPISGHKSVSWYQQVLGQGPQFIFQYYEKEERGRGNFPDRFSARQFPNYSSELNVNALLLGDSALYLCASSLAPAGGLETQYFGPGTRLLVL.

The rearrangement joins TRBV30 to TRBJ2-7; possibly TRBD2 for D (5 bases). This CDR3 spans 13 amino acids. V lost 2 bases to trimming and J lost 4 bases, with 12 bases between them. Germline V gene sequence: CDR1 GTSNPN, CDR2 SVGIG (reference sequence). CDR3 sequence: CAWSRGLGYEQYF. Written as DNA, the CDR3 is TGTGCCTGGAGTCGAGGGCTGGGATACGAGCAGTACTTC.

The chain carries TRBV28 and TRBJ2-1; D might be TRBD2 (6 bases). CDR3 length: 15 residues. Germline lookup yields CDR1 MDHEN and CDR2 SYDVKM. V lost 4 bases and J 7 bases, leaving 17 bases between the germline ends. This CDR3 is CASSSMDYVLNEQFF. For the CDR3, the DNA is TGTGCCAGCAGTTCCATGGACTATGTCTTAAATGAGCAGTTCTTC.

This rearrangement joins TRBV7-2 to TRBJ2-7, with TRBD2 matching 9 bases. The ends lost 5 bases at V and 3 bases at J; junction bases unmatched: 8. This CDR3 has 15 residues. CDR1 SGHTA and CDR2 FQGNSA come from the germline V gene. The CDR3, as DNA: TGTGCCAGCAGCCCCTTGGGTAGCGGGAGCTACGAGCAGTACTTC. This encodes CASSPLGSGSYEQYF. Based on the CDR3 plus reference TRBV7-2 and TRBJ2-7, the full variable domain is GAGVSQSPSNKVTEKGKDVELRCDPISGHTALYWYRQSLGQGLEFLIYFQGNSAPDKSGLPSDRFSAERTGGSVSTLTIQRTQQEDSAVYLCASSPLGSGSYEQYFGPGTRLTVT.

The chain has TRBV10-2 and TRBJ1-5; D gene ambiguous. Per the germline V gene, CDR1 is WSHSY and CDR2 is SAAADI. Trimming pared 2 bases from V and 4 bases from J, leaving 12 bases between. The CDR3 totals 15 residues. The CDR3 DNA reads TGCGCCAGCAGTGAGCTCACGGGTACGAATCAGCCCCAGCATTTT. Its translation is CASSELTGTNQPQHF.

This sequence joins TRBV7-8 and TRBJ2-1; the D is unclear. The germline V and J ends were trimmed by 4 bases and 7 bases, with 8 bases remaining between them. Germline-derived CDR1 and CDR2 are SGHVS and FQNEAQ. This CDR3 spans 12 amino acids. The CDR3 here is CASSSARNEQFF. The CDR3, as DNA: TGTGCCAGCAGCTCCGCGAGGAATGAGCAGTTCTTC.